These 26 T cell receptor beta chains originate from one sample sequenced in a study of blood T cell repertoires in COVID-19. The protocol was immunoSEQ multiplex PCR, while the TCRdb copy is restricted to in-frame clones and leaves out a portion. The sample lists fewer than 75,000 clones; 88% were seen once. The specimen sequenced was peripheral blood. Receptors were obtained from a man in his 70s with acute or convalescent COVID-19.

The CDR3 region has the DNA TGTGCCAGCAGTGAATGGGGGACAGGGGCCGACGAGCAGTACTTC. It codes for CASSEWGTGADEQYF. The rearrangement joins TRBV2 to TRBJ2-7; 10 nucleotides align to TRBD1. The CDR3 sequence is 15 residues long. Germline CDR1 and CDR2: SNHLY and FYNNEI. Unmatched junction bases numbered 6, after V lost 2 bases and J lost 5 bases.

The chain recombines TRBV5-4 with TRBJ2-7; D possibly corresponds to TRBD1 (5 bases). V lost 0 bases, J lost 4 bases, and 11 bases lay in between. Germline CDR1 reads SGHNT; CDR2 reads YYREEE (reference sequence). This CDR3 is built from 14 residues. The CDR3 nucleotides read TGTGCCAGCAGCTTGGAGGTGGGGCAGTACGAGCAGTACTTC. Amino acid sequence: CASSLEVGQYEQYF.

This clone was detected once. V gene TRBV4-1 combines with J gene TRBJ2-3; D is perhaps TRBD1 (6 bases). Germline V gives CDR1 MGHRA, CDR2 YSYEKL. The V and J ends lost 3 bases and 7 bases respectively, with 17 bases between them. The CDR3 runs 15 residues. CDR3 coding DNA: TGCGCCAGCAGCCACCCGACAGGATCAACTTATACGCAGTATTTT. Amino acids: CASSHPTGSTYTQYF.

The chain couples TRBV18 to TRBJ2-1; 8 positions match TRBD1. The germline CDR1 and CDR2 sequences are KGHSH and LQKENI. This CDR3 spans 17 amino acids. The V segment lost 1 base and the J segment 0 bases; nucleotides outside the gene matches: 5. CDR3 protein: CASSPLRTGSSYNEQFF. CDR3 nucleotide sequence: TGTGCCAGCTCACCACTAAGGACAGGGAGCTCCTACAATGAGCAGTTCTTC.

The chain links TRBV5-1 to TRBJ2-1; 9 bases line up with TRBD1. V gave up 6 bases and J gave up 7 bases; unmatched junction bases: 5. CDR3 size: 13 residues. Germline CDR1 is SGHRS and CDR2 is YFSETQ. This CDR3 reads CASNRDRDNEQFF. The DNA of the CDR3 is TGCGCCAGCAACCGGGACAGGGATAATGAGCAGTTCTTC.

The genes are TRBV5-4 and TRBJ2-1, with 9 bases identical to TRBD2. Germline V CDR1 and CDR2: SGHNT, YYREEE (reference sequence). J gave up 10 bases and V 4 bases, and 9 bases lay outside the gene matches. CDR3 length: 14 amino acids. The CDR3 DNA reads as TGTGCCAGCAGCAGGGGCGGCGGGGGGGCCGAGCAGTTCTTC. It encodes CASSRGGGGAEQFF.

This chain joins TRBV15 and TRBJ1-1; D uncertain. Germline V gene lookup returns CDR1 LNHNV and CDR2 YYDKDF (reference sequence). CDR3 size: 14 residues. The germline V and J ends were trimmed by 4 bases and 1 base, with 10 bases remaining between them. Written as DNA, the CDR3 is TGTGCCACCAGCAACTCGGGTTCGAACACTGAAGCTTTCTTT. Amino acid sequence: CATSNSGSNTEAFF.

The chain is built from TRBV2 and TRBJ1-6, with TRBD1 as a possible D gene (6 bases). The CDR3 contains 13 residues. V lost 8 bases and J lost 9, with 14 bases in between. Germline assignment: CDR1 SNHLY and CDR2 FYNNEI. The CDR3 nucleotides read TGTGCCAGCCGGCCAGGGGAGGGTTCACCCCTCCACTTT. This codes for CASRPGEGSPLHF.

CDR3 sequence (DNA): TGTGCCAGCAGCCCTCAAGCGCGGGGGGATGGCTACACCTTC. Translating it yields CASSPQARGDGYTF. The rearrangement joins TRBV3-1 (or the pseudogene TRBV3-2) to TRBJ1-2; the D gene is possibly TRBD1 (5 bases). The CDR3 extends over 14 amino acids. V lost 4 bases to trimming and J lost 6 bases, with 15 bases between them. In germline, CDR1 is LGHDT, CDR2 YNNKEL (reference sequence).

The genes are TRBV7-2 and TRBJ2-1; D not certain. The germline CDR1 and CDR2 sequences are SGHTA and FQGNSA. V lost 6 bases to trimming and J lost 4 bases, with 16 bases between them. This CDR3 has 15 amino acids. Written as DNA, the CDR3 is TGTGCCAGCAGATCCTCCGCGGCGGAATACAATGAGCAGTTCTTC. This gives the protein CASRSSAAEYNEQFF.

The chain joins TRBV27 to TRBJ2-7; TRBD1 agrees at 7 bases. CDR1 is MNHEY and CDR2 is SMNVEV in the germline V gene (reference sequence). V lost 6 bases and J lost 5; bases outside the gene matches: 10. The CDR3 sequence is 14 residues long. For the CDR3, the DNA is TGTGCCAGCAGCTCAGGGACAGTAGGAAACGAGCAGTACTTC. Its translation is CASSSGTVGNEQYF.

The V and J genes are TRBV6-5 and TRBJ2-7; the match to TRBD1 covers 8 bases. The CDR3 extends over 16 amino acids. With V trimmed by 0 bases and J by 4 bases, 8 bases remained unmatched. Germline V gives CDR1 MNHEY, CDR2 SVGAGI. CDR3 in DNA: TGTGCCAGCAGTTACTCCGGACAGGGAGTAAGGTACGAGCAGTACTTC. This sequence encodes CASSYSGQGVRYEQYF.

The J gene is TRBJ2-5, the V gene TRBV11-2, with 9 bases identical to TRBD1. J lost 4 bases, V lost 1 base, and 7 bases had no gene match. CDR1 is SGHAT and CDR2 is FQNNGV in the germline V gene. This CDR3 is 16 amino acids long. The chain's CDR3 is CASSLAIGTGSETQYF. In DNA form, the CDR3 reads TGTGCCAGCAGCTTAGCGATCGGGACAGGGTCAGAGACCCAGTACTTC.

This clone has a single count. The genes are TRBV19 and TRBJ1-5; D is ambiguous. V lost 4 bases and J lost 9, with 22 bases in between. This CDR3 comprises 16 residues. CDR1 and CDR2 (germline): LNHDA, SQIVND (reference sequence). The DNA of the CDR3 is TGTGCCAGTAGTAATGGGGAGGGTCTCCGGGTCATGCCCCAGCATTTT. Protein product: CASSNGEGLRVMPQHF.

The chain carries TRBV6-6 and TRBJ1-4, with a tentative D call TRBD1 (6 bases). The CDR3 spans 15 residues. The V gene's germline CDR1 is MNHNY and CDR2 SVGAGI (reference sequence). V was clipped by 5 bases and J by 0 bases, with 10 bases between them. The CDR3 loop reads CASSGGPATNEKLFF. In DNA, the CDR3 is TGTGCCAGCAGTGGGGGCCCTGCAACTAATGAAAAACTGTTTTTT.

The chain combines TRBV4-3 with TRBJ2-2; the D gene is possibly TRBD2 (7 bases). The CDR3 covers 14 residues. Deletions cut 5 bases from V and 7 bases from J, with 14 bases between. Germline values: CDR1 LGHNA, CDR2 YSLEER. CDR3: CASSLRGGFGELFF. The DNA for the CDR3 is TGCGCCAGCAGCTTGAGGGGGGGCTTCGGGGAGCTGTTTTTT.

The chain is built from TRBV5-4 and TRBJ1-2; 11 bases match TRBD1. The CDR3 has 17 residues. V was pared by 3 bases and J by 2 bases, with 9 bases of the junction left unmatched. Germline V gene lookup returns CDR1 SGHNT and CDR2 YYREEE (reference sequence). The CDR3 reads CASSSLDRGHANYGYTF. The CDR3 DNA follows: TGTGCCAGCAGCTCCCTGGACAGGGGGCATGCCAACTATGGCTACACCTTC. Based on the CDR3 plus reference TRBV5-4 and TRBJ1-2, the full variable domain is ETGVTQSPTHLIKTRGQQVTLRCSSQSGHNTVSWYQQALGQGPQFIFQYYREEENGRGNFPPRFSGLQFPNYSSELNVNALELDDSALYLCASSSLDRGHANYGYTFGSGTRLTVV.

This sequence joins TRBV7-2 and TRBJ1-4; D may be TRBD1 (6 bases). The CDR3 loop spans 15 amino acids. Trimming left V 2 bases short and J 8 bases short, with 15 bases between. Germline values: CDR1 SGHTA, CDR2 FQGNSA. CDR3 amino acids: CASSLSQGGSEKLFF. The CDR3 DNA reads TGTGCCAGCAGCTTATCACAGGGCGGGTCGGAAAAACTGTTTTTT.

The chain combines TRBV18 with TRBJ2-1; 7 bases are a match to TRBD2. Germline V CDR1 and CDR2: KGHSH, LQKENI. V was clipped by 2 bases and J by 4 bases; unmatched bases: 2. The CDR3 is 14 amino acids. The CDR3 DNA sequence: TGTGCCAGCTCACCAACTAGCGTTTACAATGAGCAGTTCTTC. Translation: CASSPTSVYNEQFF.

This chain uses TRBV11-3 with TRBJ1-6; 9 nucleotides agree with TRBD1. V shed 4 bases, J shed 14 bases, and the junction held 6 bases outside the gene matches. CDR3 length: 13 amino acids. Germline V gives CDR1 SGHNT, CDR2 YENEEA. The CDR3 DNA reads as TGTGCCAGCAGCTCCTCCGGGACAGGGTCCCTCCACTTT. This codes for CASSSSGTGSLHF.

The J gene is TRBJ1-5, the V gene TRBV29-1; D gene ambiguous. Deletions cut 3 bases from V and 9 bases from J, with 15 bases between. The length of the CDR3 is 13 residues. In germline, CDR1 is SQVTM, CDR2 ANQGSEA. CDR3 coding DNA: TGCAGCGTTGATGGTGGAGCGGGGTGGCCCCAGCATTTT. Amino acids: CSVDGGAGWPQHF.

Written as DNA, the CDR3 is TGTGCCAGCAGTTACTCGACAGGGGGCTACGAGCAGTACTTC. Its translation is CASSYSTGGYEQYF. The chain couples TRBV6-2 or TRBV6-3 to TRBJ2-7, with 9 nucleotides matching TRBD1. The CDR3 contains 14 residues. Germline trimming cut 0 bases from V and 3 bases from J; bases unmatched to any gene: 0. From germline, CDR1 is MNHEY and CDR2 SVGEGT.

The CDR3 loop reads CASSPRQISGNTIYF. The CDR3 nucleotides are TGTGCCAGCAGCCCACGACAGATCTCTGGAAACACCATATATTTT. The genes are TRBV6-5 and TRBJ1-3, with a possible D match to TRBD1 (5 bases). V lost 6 bases and J 0 bases, leaving 12 bases between the germline ends. The CDR3 spans 15 residues. Germline V gene sequence: CDR1 MNHEY, CDR2 SVGAGI.

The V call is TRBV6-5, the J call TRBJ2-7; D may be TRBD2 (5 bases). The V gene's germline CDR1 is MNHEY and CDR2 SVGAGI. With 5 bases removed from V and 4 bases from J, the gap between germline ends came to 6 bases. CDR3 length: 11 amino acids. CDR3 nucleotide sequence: TGTGCCAGCAGTCGGGGTTACGAGCAGTACTTC. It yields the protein CASSRGYEQYF.

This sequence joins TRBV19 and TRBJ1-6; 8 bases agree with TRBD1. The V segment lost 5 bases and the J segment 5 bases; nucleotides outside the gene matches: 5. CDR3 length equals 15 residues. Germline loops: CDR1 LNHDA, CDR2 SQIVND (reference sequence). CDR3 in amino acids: CASSPQGQDNSPLHF. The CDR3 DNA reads TGTGCCAGTAGTCCGCAGGGACAGGATAATTCACCCCTCCACTTT.

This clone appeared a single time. CDR3 protein: CASRIRVDYGYTF. The CDR3 region has the DNA TGCGCCAGCAGGATCCGGGTCGACTATGGCTACACCTTC. J is TRBJ1-2 and V is TRBV5-1; D gene uncertain. Germline V gives CDR1 SGHRS, CDR2 YFSETQ. Trimming left V 5 bases short and J 3 bases short, with 11 bases between. This CDR3 comprises 13 residues.